The rows below give T cell receptor beta chains drawn from one sample of a study of cytomegalovirus exposure and HLA in healthy donors. Generated by immunoSEQ multiplex PCR, the TCRdb table keeps only in-frame clones and is missing some. The sample consists of roughly 130,000 clones, 85% to 90% of them appearing once. Sequencing input: PBMCs. These receptors originate from a young man in good health and CMV-seronegative. CDR3s include the opening cysteine and the closing phenylalanine or tryptophan. Fields, in order: D gene, V gene, J gene, clone size, CDR3 DNA, CDR3 protein. A D gene is named only where the DNA matches it firmly. Some rows have no size entry. The others give once, few or many, or a class for an expanded clone.

D: TRBD1; V: TRBV7-9; J: TRBJ2-5; size: once; DNA: TGTGCCAGCAGCTTGCCACAGGGGGCTATAGGGGAGACCCAGTACTTC; CDR3: CASSLPQGAIGETQYF
D: -; V: TRBV27; J: TRBJ1-1; size: -; DNA: TGTGCCAGCAGTTTATTGGCAGGGAACACTGAAGCTTTCTTT; CDR3: CASSLLAGNTEAFF
D: -; V: TRBV4-3; J: TRBJ1-6; size: few; DNA: TGCGCCAGCAGCCAAGGGCGGTTCGTGGGCAGGGGTGCACCCCTCCACTTT; CDR3: CASSQGRFVGRGAPLHF
D: -; V: TRBV7-9; J: TRBJ1-1; size: once; DNA: TGTGCCAGCAGCTTGCAGATGAACACTGAAGCTTTCTTT; CDR3: CASSLQMNTEAFF
D: TRBD1; V: TRBV5-8; J: TRBJ1-5; size: -; DNA: TGTGCCAGCAGTTATAACAGGGGACGAGGCAATCAGCCCCAGCATTTT; CDR3: CASSYNRGRGNQPQHF
D: -; V: TRBV7-2; J: TRBJ2-7; size: -; DNA: TGTGCCAGCCGGCAGGCTCACGAGCAGTACTTC; CDR3: CASRQAHEQYF
D: TRBD1; V: TRBV28; J: TRBJ1-4; size: -; DNA: TGTGCCACGTTCCCGGGACAGAATAATGAAAAACTGTTTTTT; CDR3: CATFPGQNNEKLFF
D: -; V: TRBV10-3; J: TRBJ1-4; size: few; DNA: TGTGCCATCAGCAGGGAGGGTCTGGGAGAAAAACTGTTTTTT; CDR3: CAISREGLGEKLFF
D: -; V: TRBV5-1; J: TRBJ1-1; size: -; DNA: TGCGCCAGCAGCTTACAGAACACTGAAGCTTTCTTT; CDR3: CASSLQNTEAFF
D: -; V: TRBV4-1; J: TRBJ1-1; size: -; DNA: TGCGCCAGCAGCCAAGGACAGGTCGGTAGGAACACTGAAGCTTTCTTT; CDR3: CASSQGQVGRNTEAFF
D: TRBD1; V: TRBV19; J: TRBJ2-7; size: -; DNA: TGTGCCAGTAGTCGAGCAGGGACAGGGGGCAACGAGCAGTACTTC; CDR3: CASSRAGTGGNEQYF
D: -; V: TRBV2; J: TRBJ1-3; size: few; DNA: TGTGCCAGCACATCCTCTGGAAACACCATATATTTT; CDR3: CASTSSGNTIYF
D: -; V: TRBV5-6; J: TRBJ1-5; size: -; DNA: TGTGCCAGCACCTGGGGAGGGGAGCAGCCCCAGCATTTT; CDR3: CASTWGGEQPQHF
D: TRBD1; V: TRBV7-3; J: TRBJ1-1; size: -; DNA: TGTGCCAGCAGCTCAGTACAGGGGGGACGAGCTTTCTTT; CDR3: CASSSVQGGRAFF
D: TRBD1; V: TRBV18; J: TRBJ1-2; size: -; DNA: TGTGCCAGCTCACCGCCCGGGACAGGTTATACTTATGGCTACACCTTC; CDR3: CASSPPGTGYTYGYTF
D: -; V: TRBV4-3; J: TRBJ2-5; size: -; DNA: TGCGCCAGCAGCCAAGAACTTTGGGGAGCTCGAGGGACCCAGTACTTC; CDR3: CASSQELWGARGTQYF
D: -; V: TRBV29-1; J: TRBJ2-5; size: -; DNA: TGCAGCGTTGATGTTTTGGGACTCCTAGTAGAGACCCAGTACTTC; CDR3: CSVDVLGLLVETQYF
D: -; V: TRBV5-4; J: TRBJ2-3; size: once; DNA: TGTGCCAGCAGCTTGGGGCAGGCCACAGATACGCAGTATTTT; CDR3: CASSLGQATDTQYF
D: -; V: TRBV4-1; J: TRBJ2-1; size: -; DNA: TGCGCCAGCAGCCAAGATTTAACTAGCTTCGGCAATGAGCAGTTCTTC; CDR3: CASSQDLTSFGNEQFF
D: TRBD1; V: TRBV27; J: TRBJ2-7; size: -; DNA: TGTGCCAGCAGTCCCGGGACAGGGGGGAATAACTACGAGCAGTACTTC; CDR3: CASSPGTGGNNYEQYF
D: -; V: TRBV7-2; J: TRBJ1-1; size: -; DNA: TGTGCCAGCAGCTTGCGGAGGGGTAAAGCTTTCTTT; CDR3: CASSLRRGKAFF
D: -; V: TRBV6-4; J: TRBJ1-6; size: -; DNA: TGTGCCAGCAGTGCCGCTGCCGGTTCACCCCTCCACTTT; CDR3: CASSAAAGSPLHF
D: -; V: TRBV4-3; J: TRBJ2-2; size: -; DNA: TGCGCCAGCAGCCCACCCGGACAGCACGCGAACACCGGGGAGCTGTTTTTT; CDR3: CASSPPGQHANTGELFF
D: TRBD2; V: TRBV6-6; J: TRBJ2-2; size: -; DNA: TGTGCCAGCAGTTACCTAGCGGGGGAGATGGGCGGGGAGCTGTTTTTT; CDR3: CASSYLAGEMGGELFF
D: -; V: TRBV19; J: TRBJ2-6; size: -; DNA: TGTGCCAGTACTTCAGTCTCTGGGGCCAACGTCCTGACTTTC; CDR3: CASTSVSGANVLTF
D: -; V: TRBV18; J: TRBJ1-1; size: once; DNA: TGTGCCAGCTCACCACCGGAGGGGACGAACACTGAAGCTTTCTTT; CDR3: CASSPPEGTNTEAFF
D: -; V: TRBV6-1; J: TRBJ1-5; size: few; DNA: TGTGCCAGCATGGGGGTCAGGGAGGGTCGGCAGCCCCAGCATTTT; CDR3: CASMGVREGRQPQHF
D: TRBD2; V: TRBV7-8; J: TRBJ2-1; size: -; DNA: TGTGCCAGCAGCCCCTATCCTAGCGGGGACTACAATGAGCAGTTCTTC; CDR3: CASSPYPSGDYNEQFF
D: TRBD1; V: TRBV13; J: TRBJ1-2; size: -; DNA: TGTGCCAGCAGTTTCGGACAGGGGGCTAAGGGGGATGGCTACACCTTC; CDR3: CASSFGQGAKGDGYTF
D: TRBD1; V: TRBV19; J: TRBJ1-3; size: -; DNA: TGTGCCAGTACCCACAGGGGGCTTGGAAACACCATATATTTT; CDR3: CASTHRGLGNTIYF
D: -; V: TRBV10-3; J: TRBJ2-1; size: -; DNA: TGTGCCATCAGTTTGGACAGTAATGAGCAGTTCTTC; CDR3: CAISLDSNEQFF
D: TRBD1; V: TRBV6-5; J: TRBJ1-1; size: -; DNA: TGTGCCAGCAGTTACTCGAGCAGGGGGAGGACTGAAGCTTTCTTT; CDR3: CASSYSSRGRTEAFF
D: -; V: TRBV5-1; J: TRBJ2-7; size: -; DNA: TGCGCCAGCAGCTTAAAGAGTCCCTCAACCGAGCAGTACTTC; CDR3: CASSLKSPSTEQYF
D: -; V: TRBV4-2; J: TRBJ2-5; size: -; DNA: TGTGCCAGCAGCCAAGGGAGGGGCCTCCAAGAGACCCAGTACTTC; CDR3: CASSQGRGLQETQYF
D: -; V: TRBV27; J: TRBJ2-1; size: -; DNA: TGTGCCAGCAGGGCCGGCGGGGGCCGATACAATGAGCAGTTCTTC; CDR3: CASRAGGGRYNEQFF
D: TRBD1; V: TRBV6-5; J: TRBJ1-1; size: -; DNA: TGTGCCAGCAGTTCCCCAGGGGGCCTGAACGCTGAAGCTTTCTTT; CDR3: CASSSPGGLNAEAFF
D: TRBD1; V: TRBV6-5; J: TRBJ2-7; size: -; DNA: TGTGCCAGCAGATACACAGGGGGAGAGCTCTACGAGCAGTACTTC; CDR3: CASRYTGGELYEQYF
D: -; V: TRBV15; J: TRBJ2-1; size: -; DNA: TGTGCCACCAGCAGAGGACAGGAGAACAATGAGCAGTTCTTC; CDR3: CATSRGQENNEQFF
D: -; V: TRBV5-4; J: TRBJ2-1; size: -; DNA: TGTGCCAGCAGCTTGATCTGGGAGGACAATGAGCAGTTCTTC; CDR3: CASSLIWEDNEQFF
D: -; V: TRBV11-3; J: TRBJ2-7; size: -; DNA: TGTGCCAGCAGCTCGCTTATGGGGGGCGAGCAGTACTTC; CDR3: CASSSLMGGEQYF